The present T cell receptor beta chain was sequenced within a study of T cells in Graves' hyperthyroidism and ophthalmopathy. Study conclusions and caveats: Most expanded thyroid clonotypes above 0.001 recurred in blood.

RNA transcripts provided the source from which TCR beta CDR3 regions were amplified. HTBI primers were employed in a first-round RT-PCR of the TCR CDR3. Via MiXCR, TCRdb re-called the multiplex PCR reads, giving one row per CDR3 protein. The table lists over 300,000 distinct CDR3 sequences, 11% to 15% of them singletons. Stable Graves' hyperthyroidism meant no ophthalmopathy progression within 18 months. Hyperthyroidism patients were newly diagnosed, had disease duration under 2 months, and were aged 18 to 65 years. The table lists this clonotype with many counts. Its target is unknown. CDR3 length: 14 amino acids. CDR1 and CDR2 (germline): SGHVS, FQNEAQ. Trimming removed 5 bases at V and 5 bases at J, with 15 bases between.

The receptor comes from an older woman with Graves' hyperthyroidism. Sequencing input: blood. This chain uses TRBV7-8 with TRBJ2-5, with D possibly TRBD2 on 6 matching bases. CDR3 bases: TGTGCCAGCAGCCCAGAGGCGGGGTTGGAGACCCAGTACTTC. It codes for CASSPEAGLETQYF.